This record concerns one T cell receptor (beta chain) sequence. Here immunoSEQ multiplex PCR was the method, and the copy in TCRdb shows in-frame clones only, minus some. The profile covers 230,000 or so clones, with around 82% appearing a single time and 4.4% taken by the ten largest. These data originate in a study of blood T cell repertoires in COVID-19. The length of the CDR3 is 12 residues. CDR1 and CDR2 (germline): MNHEY, SMNVEV (reference sequence). The V gene lost 5 bases and the J gene lost 9 bases, with 11 bases spanning the gap. This sequence originates from a man in his fifties or sixties with active or convalescent COVID-19. The sample consisted of peripheral blood. The chain joins TRBV27 to TRBJ1-5, with D hard to call. The CDR3 here is CASSPLEGPQHF. The CDR3 region has the DNA TGTGCCAGCAGTCCCCTAGAGGGGCCCCAGCATTTT.